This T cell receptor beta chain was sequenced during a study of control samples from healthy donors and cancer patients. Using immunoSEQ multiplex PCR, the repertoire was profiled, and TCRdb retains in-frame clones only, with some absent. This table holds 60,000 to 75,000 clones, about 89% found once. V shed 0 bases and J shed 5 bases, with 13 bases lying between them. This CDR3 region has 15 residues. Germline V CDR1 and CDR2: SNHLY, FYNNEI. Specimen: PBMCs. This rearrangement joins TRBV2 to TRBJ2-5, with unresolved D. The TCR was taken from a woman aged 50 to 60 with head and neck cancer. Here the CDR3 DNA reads TGTGCCAGCAGTGAAGCGCCCCAGTCGGGCGAGACCCAGTACTTC. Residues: CASSEAPQSGETQYF.